This TCR beta chain stems from a study of blood T cell repertoires in COVID-19. About the research overall: COVID-19 samples from acute and convalescent phases originated in the United States, Italy and Spain. Sample material is recorded as cDNA or gDNA derived from T cells, B-cell-depleted T cells, or PBMCs.

CDR3 length: 15 residues. Per germline, CDR1 MNHEY and CDR2 SVGAGI. V gave up 0 bases and J gave up 8 bases; unmatched junction bases: 5. Per the original methods: Scientists estimated how many nucleated cells there were by amplifying reference gene primers. Produced via immunoSEQ multiplex PCR; TCRdb's table is partial and in-frame only. V and J calls and clone size are those listed in that table; D and trimming were worked out from the DNA. The sample holds 90,000 to 120,000 clones; 82% are singletons and the top ten take more than 4.5%. The chain employs TRBV6-5 and TRBJ2-1; the match to TRBD2 covers 9 bases. The sequenced sample consisted of peripheral blood. The clonotype comes from a man aged 55-75 years with acute or convalescent COVID-19. The chain's CDR3 is CASSYSGASGDEQFF. For the CDR3, the DNA is TGTGCCAGCAGTTACTCTGGGGCTAGCGGGGATGAGCAGTTCTTC.